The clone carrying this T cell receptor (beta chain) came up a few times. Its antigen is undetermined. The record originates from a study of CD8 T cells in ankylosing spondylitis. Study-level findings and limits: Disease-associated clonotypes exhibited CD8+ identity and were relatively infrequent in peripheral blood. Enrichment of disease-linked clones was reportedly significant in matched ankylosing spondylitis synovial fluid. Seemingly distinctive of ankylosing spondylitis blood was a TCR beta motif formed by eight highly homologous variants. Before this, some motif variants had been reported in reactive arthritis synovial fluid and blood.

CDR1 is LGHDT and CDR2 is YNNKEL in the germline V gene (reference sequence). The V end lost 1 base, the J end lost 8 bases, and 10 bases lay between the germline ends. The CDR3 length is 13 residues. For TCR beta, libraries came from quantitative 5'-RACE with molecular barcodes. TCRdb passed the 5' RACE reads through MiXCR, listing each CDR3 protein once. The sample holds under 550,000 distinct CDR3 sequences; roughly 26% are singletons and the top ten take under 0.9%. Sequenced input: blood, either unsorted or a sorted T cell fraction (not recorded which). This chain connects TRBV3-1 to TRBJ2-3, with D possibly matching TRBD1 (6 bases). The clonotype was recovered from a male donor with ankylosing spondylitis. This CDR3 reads CASSQVRGGTQYF. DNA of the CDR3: TGTGCCAGCAGCCAAGTGCGAGGGGGTACGCAGTATTTT.